The rows below give T cell receptor beta chains drawn from one sample of a study of T-cell memory formation after mild COVID-19. TCRdb recomputed calls from the 5' RACE reads with MiXCR, one row per CDR3 protein. The sample holds 550,000 to 600,000 distinct CDR3 sequences; 15% to 20% are singletons and the top ten take approximately 8.1%. The sequenced material came from PBMCs or a T cell subset sorted from them (not recorded which). The receptors here all came from an adult woman who had mild COVID-19 (a few samples of this study predate the infection). Cell type and time point are not known. The conserved cysteine and the conserved F or W are not part of the CDR3 here.

v_call: TRBV12-3/TRBV12-4; j_call: TRBJ1-1; cdr3_aa: ASSPQGWAEAF
v_call: TRBV4-3; j_call: TRBJ1-1; cdr3_aa: ASSLQTTNTEAF
v_call: TRBV25-1; j_call: TRBJ1-2; cdr3_aa: ASSGGHYGYT
v_call: TRBV5-1; j_call: TRBJ2-7; cdr3_aa: ASSLTGREQY
v_call: TRBV7-2; j_call: TRBJ2-5; cdr3_aa: ASSGKEQGFWTETQY
v_call: TRBV4-3; j_call: TRBJ2-7; cdr3_aa: ASSQITGPYEQY
v_call: TRBV12-3/TRBV12-4; j_call: TRBJ2-7; cdr3_aa: ASSPSGRPYEQY
v_call: TRBV30; j_call: TRBJ2-7; cdr3_aa: AWSVGPEQY
v_call: TRBV5-1; j_call: TRBJ1-1; cdr3_aa: ASSLVANSNTEAF
v_call: TRBV5-1; j_call: TRBJ1-1; cdr3_aa: ASSAYFMNTEAF
v_call: TRBV15; j_call: TRBJ2-7; cdr3_aa: ATSRDPTVIEPYEQY
v_call: TRBV29-1; j_call: TRBJ2-7; cdr3_aa: SVASDRGLEQY
v_call: TRBV5-1; j_call: TRBJ1-1; cdr3_aa: ASSSSTGRNTEAF